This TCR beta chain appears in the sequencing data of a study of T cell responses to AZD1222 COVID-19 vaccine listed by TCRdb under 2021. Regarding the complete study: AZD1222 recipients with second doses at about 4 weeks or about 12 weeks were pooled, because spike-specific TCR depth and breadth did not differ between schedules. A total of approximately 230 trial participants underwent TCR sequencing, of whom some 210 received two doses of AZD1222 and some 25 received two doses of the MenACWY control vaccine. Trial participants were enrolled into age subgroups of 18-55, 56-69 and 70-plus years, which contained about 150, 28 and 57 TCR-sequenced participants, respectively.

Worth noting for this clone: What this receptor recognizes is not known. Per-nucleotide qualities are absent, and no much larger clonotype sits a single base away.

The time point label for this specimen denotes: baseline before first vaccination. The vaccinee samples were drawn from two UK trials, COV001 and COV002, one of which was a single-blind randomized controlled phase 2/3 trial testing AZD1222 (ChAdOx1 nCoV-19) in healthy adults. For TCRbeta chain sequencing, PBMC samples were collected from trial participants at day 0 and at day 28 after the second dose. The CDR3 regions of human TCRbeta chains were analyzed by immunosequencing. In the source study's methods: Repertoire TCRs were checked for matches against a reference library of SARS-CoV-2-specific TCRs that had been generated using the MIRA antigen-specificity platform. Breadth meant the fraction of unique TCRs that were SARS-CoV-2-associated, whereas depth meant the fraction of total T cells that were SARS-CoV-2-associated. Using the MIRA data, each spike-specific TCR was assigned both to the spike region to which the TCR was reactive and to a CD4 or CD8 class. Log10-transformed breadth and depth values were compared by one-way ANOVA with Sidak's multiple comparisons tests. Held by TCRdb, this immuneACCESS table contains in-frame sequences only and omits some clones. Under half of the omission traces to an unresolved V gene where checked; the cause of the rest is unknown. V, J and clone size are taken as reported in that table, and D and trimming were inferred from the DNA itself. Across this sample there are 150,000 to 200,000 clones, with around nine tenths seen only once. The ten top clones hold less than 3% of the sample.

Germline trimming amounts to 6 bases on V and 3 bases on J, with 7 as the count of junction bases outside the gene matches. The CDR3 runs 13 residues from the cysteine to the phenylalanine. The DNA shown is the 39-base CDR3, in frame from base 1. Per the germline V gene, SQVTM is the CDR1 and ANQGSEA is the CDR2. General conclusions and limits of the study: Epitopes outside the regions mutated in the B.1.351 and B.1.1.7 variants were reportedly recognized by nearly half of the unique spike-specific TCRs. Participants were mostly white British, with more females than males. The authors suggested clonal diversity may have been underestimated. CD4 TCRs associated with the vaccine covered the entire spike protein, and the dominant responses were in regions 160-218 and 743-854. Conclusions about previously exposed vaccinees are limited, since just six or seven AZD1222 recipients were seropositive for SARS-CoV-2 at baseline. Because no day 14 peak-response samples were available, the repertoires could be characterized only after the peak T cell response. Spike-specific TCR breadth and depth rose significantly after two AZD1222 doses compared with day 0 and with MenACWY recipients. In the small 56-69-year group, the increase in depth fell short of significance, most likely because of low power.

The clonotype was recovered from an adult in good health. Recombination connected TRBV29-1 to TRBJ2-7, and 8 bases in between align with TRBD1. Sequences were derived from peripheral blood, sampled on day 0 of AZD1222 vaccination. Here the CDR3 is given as CSVSGTGVYEQYF. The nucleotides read TGCAGCGTCTCCGGGACAGGAGTCTACGAGCAGTACTTC.